This T cell receptor (beta chain) stems from a study of cytomegalovirus exposure and HLA in healthy donors. Study-wide points: HLA restriction was apparent for most CMV-associated TCR beta chains in a later analysis. Equally common other TCR beta chains were less clonally expanded than HLA-associated ones, a later analysis found. Across all donors, roughly uniform sequencing depth was an assumption of the presence/absence analyses. Beyond CMV serostatus, there was no information to go on about immune exposure.

Points on this clone: Its antigen is currently unknown.

A multiplex PCR was run with 60 Vbeta primers and 13 Jbeta primers. Sequencing was performed with immunoSEQ multiplex PCR; in TCRdb, only in-frame clones are kept and a portion is missing. The sample carries 100,000 to 150,000 clones, around 80% recorded once. The CDR3 length is 20 residues. V dropped 2 bases and J dropped 1; count of bases not matched to a gene: 14. CDR1 MNHEY and CDR2 SMNVEV come from the germline V gene (reference sequence). J is TRBJ2-1 and V is TRBV27; TRBD2 aligns across 10 bases. The receptor comes from a woman aged 35 to 49 in good health and CMV-seronegative. The sequenced sample was PBMCs. The CDR3 region has the DNA TGTGCCAGCAGTTTAAGCATCGGGCTAGCGGGAGAAACATCCTACAATGAGCAGTTCTTC. The encoded protein is CASSLSIGLAGETSYNEQFF.